The entry below gives a single TCR beta chain sequence along with its context. Its matching antigen is unknown. This sample stems from a study of cytomegalovirus exposure and HLA in healthy donors. Use of 60 Vbeta and 13 Jbeta primers characterized the PCR. The method was immunoSEQ multiplex PCR; TCRdb's version includes in-frame clones alone and lacks a portion of them. The top ten clones hold around 1.4% of a sample with 160,000 or so clones, roughly 88% of them seen once. Study conclusions and caveats: Further analysis was carried out later, and it showed several of the most significant clusters appearing linked to common viral pathogens.

Sequencing used PBMCs. The sequence came from a woman aged 18-29 years in good health and CMV-seronegative.

Written as DNA, the CDR3 is TGTGCCAGCAGCCTAACGACTAGCGGGGTCCGCTCCTACGAGCAGTACTTC. Its protein is CASSLTTSGVRSYEQYF. The V and J genes are TRBV7-6 and TRBJ2-7; TRBD2 aligns across 11 bases. This CDR3 region has 17 residues. Unmatched junction bases numbered 9, after V lost 5 bases and J lost 0 bases. Germline V gene data show CDR1 as SGHVS and CDR2 as FNYEAQ.